The rows below give T cell receptor beta chains drawn from one sample of a study of T cell therapy after organ transplantation. Some clones are missing from TCRdb's copy, which holds only in-frame ones; the method was immunoSEQ multiplex PCR. The data contain over 20,000 clones, roughly 84% of them singletons. Their antigens remain unidentified. The sample here was CD8+ T cells from blood, taken after autologous CMV-specific T cell therapy. These receptors originate from a human patient who had received a solid organ transplant and had CMV disease. The graft donor may have contributed some T cells. Each CDR3 is given with its conserved first and last residue. The D gene is left open where the match is weak. Clone size, where shown, is once, few, many, or a class for clones that have expanded.

-	TRBD2	TRBV5-4	TRBJ2-5	TGTGCCAGCAGCTTGGGTGCGGGAGCGGAGACCCAGTACTTC	CASSLGAGAETQYF
-	-	TRBV21-1	TRBJ2-5	TGTGCCAGCAGCGCGACAGGGGTAGGGGAGACCCAGTACTTC	CASSATGVGETQYF
-	-	TRBV7-9	TRBJ1-5	TGTGCCAGCAGCTTAAAAAGGACTAGCAATCAGCCCCAGCATTTT	CASSLKRTSNQPQHF
-	-	TRBV5-3	TRBJ1-5	TGTGCCCTCTGGTTACGGAGCAATCAGCCCCAGCATTTT	CALWLRSNQPQHF
-	TRBD1	TRBV5-8	TRBJ2-3	TGTGCCAGCAGCTTTTACAGGGGGCGGACAGATACGCAGTATTTT	CASSFYRGRTDTQYF
-	TRBD2	TRBV27	TRBJ2-3	TGTGCCAGCAGCTTGAGCGGGACTAGCGGGAGGGTAGATACGCAGTATTTT	CASSLSGTSGRVDTQYF
-	-	TRBV4-3	TRBJ2-7	TGCGCCAGCAGCCAAGCCTCTACAGACAATTCCTACGAGCAGTACTTC	CASSQASTDNSYEQYF
once	-	TRBV7-2	TRBJ2-1	TGTGCCAGCAGCTTCACTTTGGATGAGCAGTTCTTC	CASSFTLDEQFF
-	-	TRBV7-9	TRBJ2-7	TGTGCCAGCAGCGCAAAGGGGGGAAGGAGCTCCTACGAGCAGTACTTC	CASSAKGGRSSYEQYF
-	-	TRBV9	TRBJ2-7	TGTGCCAGCCAGGGAGTAGCTAGCTATGAGCAGTACTTC	CASQGVASYEQYF
-	TRBD1	TRBV7-9	TRBJ2-7	TGTGCCAGCAGGCTGACAGGGACGGCCTACGAGCAGTACTTC	CASRLTGTAYEQYF
-	TRBD2	TRBV7-3	TRBJ2-7	TGTGCCAGCAGCCCGTCCGGGACTAGGCTTGGCGAGCAGTACTTC	CASSPSGTRLGEQYF
-	-	TRBV27	TRBJ1-1	TGTGCCAGCAGTTTTGGAGCGAACACTGAAGCTTTCTTT	CASSFGANTEAFF
-	-	TRBV7-9	TRBJ1-5	TGTGCCAGCAGCTTAGGGGCCCCAGACCAGCCCCAGCATTTT	CASSLGAPDQPQHF
-	TRBD1	TRBV4-2	TRBJ2-3	TGTGCCAGCCAGGGGGTTGCGGATACGCAGTATTTT	CASQGVADTQYF
-	-	TRBV29-1	TRBJ1-1	TGCAGCGTTGACTGGGCAGGGGATACGAACACTGAAGCTTTCTTT	CSVDWAGDTNTEAFF
-	-	TRBV27	TRBJ1-1	TGTGCCAGCAGATTGGGGACGGGAACTGAAGCTTTCTTT	CASRLGTGTEAFF
-	-	TRBV23-1	TRBJ2-1	TGCGCCGCAGGTGGGACAACCCGGGGGAATGAGCAGTTCTTC	CAAGGTTRGNEQFF
medium-sized	-	TRBV19	TRBJ2-1	TGTGCCAGTAGTGTCACCAATGAGCAGTTCTTC	CASSVTNEQFF
-	-	TRBV4-3	TRBJ2-3	TGCGCCAGCAGCCCAGAAGGTGGTGAGGCAGATACGCAGTATTTT	CASSPEGGEADTQYF
-	-	TRBV14	TRBJ2-2	TGTGCCAGCAGCCGAAATCCCCCTCACCTTTCCACCGGGGAGCTGTTTTTT	CASSRNPPHLSTGELFF
-	-	TRBV7-9	TRBJ1-2	TGTGCCAGCAGCTTACGCAGGACCGTTGATGGCTACACCTTC	CASSLRRTVDGYTF
-	-	TRBV6-5	TRBJ1-2	TGTGCCAGCAGTCCAGGGAACTATGGCTACACCTTC	CASSPGNYGYTF
-	TRBD1	TRBV19	TRBJ1-5	TGTGCCAGTAGTATAGATGAGACAGGGTACAACAATCAGCCCCAGCATTTT	CASSIDETGYNNQPQHF
-	-	TRBV4-1	TRBJ2-1	TGCGCCAGCAGCCAAGTTCCGCCCCCCAATGAGCAGTTCTTC	CASSQVPPPNEQFF
-	-	TRBV5-6	TRBJ2-7	TGTGCCAGCAGCTTGACAGGCTTTAACGAGCAGTACTTC	CASSLTGFNEQYF
-	-	TRBV4-1	TRBJ2-2	TGCGCCAGCAGCCAAACCTACACCGGGGAGCTGTTTTTT	CASSQTYTGELFF
-	TRBD1	TRBV6-5	TRBJ2-5	TGTGCCATCAGTCCCGGGACAGGGGAAGAGACCCAGTACTTC	CAISPGTGEETQYF
-	-	TRBV27	TRBJ2-7	TGTGCCAGCAGCTGGACAGAAAGCTCCTACGAGCAGTACTTC	CASSWTESSYEQYF
-	TRBD2	TRBV19	TRBJ2-4	TGTGCCAGTAGTTGGACTAGCGGGGTGGGGTACATTCAGTACTTC	CASSWTSGVGYIQYF
-	-	TRBV7-6	TRBJ2-5	TGTGCCAGCAGTCTATGGGGGAAGGTATGGGAGACCCAGTACTTC	CASSLWGKVWETQYF
-	-	TRBV12-1	TRBJ1-4	TGTGCCAGCAGCTTCGTTGCGCTTGTCAGCGCTGCAGAAAAACTGTTTTTT	CASSFVALVSAAEKLFF
-	-	TRBV27	TRBJ2-1	TGTGCCAGCAGTTTAATGGGGGGGCCCTCCTACAATGAGCAGTTCTTC	CASSLMGGPSYNEQFF
-	-	TRBV5-5	TRBJ1-5	TGTGCCAGCAGCTTGGGGGAGACCCTTAATCAGCCCCAGCATTTT	CASSLGETLNQPQHF
-	TRBD1	TRBV9	TRBJ1-5	TGTGCCAGCAGCGTGGACAGGGGGGCTCAGCCCCAGCATTTT	CASSVDRGAQPQHF
-	TRBD1	TRBV6-5	TRBJ1-6	TGTGCCAGCAGTTTACAGGGGAGGGTGGGGTCACCCCTCCACTTT	CASSLQGRVGSPLHF
-	-	TRBV7-3	TRBJ2-3	TGTGCCAGCAGTAACGGGCGGGATACGCAGTATTTT	CASSNGRDTQYF
-	-	TRBV9	TRBJ2-2	TGTGCCAGCAGCGTAGAAGGGAACACCGGGGAGCTGTTTTTT	CASSVEGNTGELFF
-	TRBD1	TRBV9	TRBJ2-7	TGTGCCAGCAGCGTAGCTCGGGACAGGGTTGTCCACGAGCAGTACTTC	CASSVARDRVVHEQYF
-	-	TRBV11-1	TRBJ1-2	TGTGCCAGCAGCTCCCCTCCCCTGGCGGCCGGCTACACCTTC	CASSSPPLAAGYTF
-	TRBD2	TRBV7-9	TRBJ2-3	TGTGCCAGCAGCTTAAACGGGCTAGCGGGATTCGCAGATACGCAGTATTTT	CASSLNGLAGFADTQYF
-	TRBD2	TRBV6-5	TRBJ2-3	TGTGCCAGCAGTTTGGTCGCGGGGGGAAGCACAGATACGCAGTATTTT	CASSLVAGGSTDTQYF
-	-	TRBV4-1	TRBJ1-1	TGCGCCAGCAGCCAAGATATTGGGACGGTGAACACTGAAGCTTTCTTT	CASSQDIGTVNTEAFF
-	TRBD1	TRBV15	TRBJ1-1	TGTGCCACCAACCCTACCTTGACAGGGGAACAGACTGAAGCTTTCTTT	CATNPTLTGEQTEAFF
once	TRBD1	TRBV27	TRBJ2-7	TGTGCCAGCAGTTTGGCAGGGGGCCGCTACGAGCAGTACTTC	CASSLAGGRYEQYF
-	-	TRBV4-3	TRBJ2-7	TGCGCCAGCAGCCAAGATCGTAGTGGGAGAGGATCCTTC	CASSQDRSGRGSF
-	TRBD1	TRBV7-9	TRBJ1-6	TGTGCCAGCAGCTCCGGGACAGGAGGTTCACCCCTCCACTTT	CASSSGTGGSPLHF
-	TRBD1	TRBV7-2	TRBJ2-1	TGTGCCAGCAGCTTAGATGACAGGGCCTTATACAATGAGCAGTTCTTC	CASSLDDRALYNEQFF
-	-	TRBV11-1	TRBJ2-2	TGTGCCAGCAGCTTAGCGTCGGGGGCGCAGGCCGGGGAGCTGTTTTTT	CASSLASGAQAGELFF
-	-	TRBV6-4	TRBJ1-6	TGTGCCAGCAGTGACGACAATAATTCACCCCTCCACTTT	CASSDDNNSPLHF
-	-	TRBV11-2	TRBJ2-7	TGTGCCAGCAGCTTAGGGGGGGAATTCTACGAGCAGTACTTC	CASSLGGEFYEQYF
-	-	TRBV29-1	TRBJ1-3	TGCAGCGTTGAAGGCGGGCAGGCTGGAAACACCATATATTTT	CSVEGGQAGNTIYF
once	TRBD1	TRBV7-3	TRBJ2-3	TGTGCCAGCAGCTTAGGGACAGGGAGCACAGATACGCAGTATTTT	CASSLGTGSTDTQYF